A single TCR beta chain is shown here with its context. This entry is derived from a study of OX40 agonist ivuxolimab in advanced cancers. Across the study: Treatment of patients was with ivuxolimab, an agonistic anti-OX40 (CD134) antibody.

V was pared by 8 bases and J by 4 bases, with 14 bases between. This CDR3 spans 12 amino acids. From germline, CDR1 is SQVTM and CDR2 ANQGSEA. Generated by immunoSEQ multiplex PCR, the TCRdb table keeps only in-frame clones and is missing some. The top ten clones hold around 3.1% of a sample with about 21,000 clones, roughly four fifths of them seen once. This sample comprised CD4+ or CD8+ T cells sorted from blood, obtained in a trial of the OX40 agonist ivuxolimab. This receptor was taken from an adult with an advanced solid tumor such as melanoma, head and neck, liver or kidney cancer. The J gene is TRBJ2-5, the V gene TRBV29-1; maybe TRBD1 (7 bases). For the CDR3, the DNA is TGCAGCACTGGGGGGACAGCAGAGACCCAGTACTTC. Residues: CSTGGTAETQYF. The entire variable domain, with the rest obtained from reference TRBV29-1 and TRBJ2-5, is as follows: SAVISQKPSRDICQRGTSLTIQCQVDSQVTMMFWYRQQPGQSLTLIATANQGSEATYESGFVIDKFPISRPNLTFSTLTVSNMSPEDSSIYLCSTGGTAETQYFGPGTRLLVL.